Sequencing of this T cell receptor beta chain was carried out in a study of beta chain features in type 1 diabetes. Findings of the study overall: PCR might show a preference for shorter templates, equally across patients and controls.

Purities in excess of 98% were seen in all sorted populations. This clone was seen a few times. No antigen is known for it. The CDR3 sequence is 14 residues long. Germline loops: CDR1 LGHNA, CDR2 YSLEER. J gave up 7 bases and V 3 bases, and 6 bases lay outside the gene matches. Sequenced material consisted of expressed TCRB transcripts (all of the isolated RNA was reverse transcribed). Sequencing was performed with immunoSEQ multiplex PCR; in TCRdb, only in-frame clones are kept and a portion is missing. Of fewer than 150,000 clones listed, about 7% were seen once; the top ten hold about 1.4%. The sequencing sample was made of central memory CD4+ T cells from blood. The chain links TRBV4-3 to TRBJ1-5; 7 positions match TRBD1. The clonotype originates from a woman in her thirties in good health. CDR3 protein: CASSQATGEQPQHF. Written as DNA, the CDR3 is TGCGCCAGCAGCCAGGCTACAGGGGAACAGCCCCAGCATTTT.